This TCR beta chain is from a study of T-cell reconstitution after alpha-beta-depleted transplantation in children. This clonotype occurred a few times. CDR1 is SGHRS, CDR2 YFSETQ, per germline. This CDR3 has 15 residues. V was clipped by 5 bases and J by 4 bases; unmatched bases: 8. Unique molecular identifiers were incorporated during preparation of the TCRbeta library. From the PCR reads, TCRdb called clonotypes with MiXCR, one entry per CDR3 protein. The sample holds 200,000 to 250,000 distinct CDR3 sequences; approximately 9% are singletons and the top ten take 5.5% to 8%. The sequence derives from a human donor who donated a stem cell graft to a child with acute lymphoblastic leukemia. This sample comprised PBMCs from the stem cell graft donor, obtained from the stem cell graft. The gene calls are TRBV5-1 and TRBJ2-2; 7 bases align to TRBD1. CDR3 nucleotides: TGCGCCAGCAGTGCACAGGGGCGAGGCACCGGGGAGCTGTTTTTT. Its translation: CASSAQGRGTGELFF.